The 3 T cell receptor beta chains given below trace back to one sample, sequenced in a study of Graves' ophthalmopathy and Graves' hyperthyroidism. Researchers took RNA transcripts and amplified TCR beta CDR3 regions from them. RT-PCR with HTBI primers came first, then second-round multiplex PCR. TCRdb re-derived calls from the multiplex PCR reads in MiXCR, one entry per CDR3 protein. The repertoire holds some 370,000 distinct CDR3 sequences, with about 18% as singletons. Input material: peripheral blood. These receptors were obtained from an adult woman with stable Graves' hyperthyroidism.

The chain links TRBV10-3 to TRBJ2-5, with D possibly matching TRBD2 (5 bases). The V end lost 3 bases, the J end lost 5 bases, and 10 bases lay between the germline ends. The CDR3 runs 13 residues. Germline lookup yields CDR1 ENHRY and CDR2 SYGVKD. CDR3 protein: CAISDSGWETQYF. The CDR3, as DNA: TGTGCCATCAGTGACTCGGGGTGGGAGACCCAGTACTTC.

There are a few counts of this clonotype. The chain combines TRBV12-3 or TRBV12-4 with TRBJ2-7; tentatively, D is TRBD1 (5 bases). The CDR3 runs to 14 residues. Trimming took 3 bases from V and 4 from J, leaving 13 bases between them. This chain's CDR3 is CASSFGQKGYEQYF. Here the CDR3 DNA reads TGTGCCAGCAGTTTTGGGCAGAAGGGGTACGAGCAGTACTTC.

This clonotype was detected many times. CDR3 sequence (DNA): TGTGCCATCAGTGAGGTAGGGTGGGCAGATACGCAGTATTTT. Protein product: CAISEVGWADTQYF. The chain joins TRBV10-3 to TRBJ2-3; no clear D gene. The V end lost 2 bases, the J end lost 4 bases, and 10 bases lay between the germline ends. CDR3 length equals 14 residues. In germline, CDR1 is ENHRY, CDR2 SYGVKD.